This T cell receptor (beta chain) was recovered during a study of blood T cell repertoires in COVID-19. Overall study: From T cells, B-cell-depleted T cells, or PBMCs came the material, which was cDNA or gDNA.

TCRdb keeps only in-frame clones here, not all; method: immunoSEQ multiplex PCR. The sample lists approximately 200,000 clones; 80% to 90% were seen once. Trimming removed 6 bases from V and 0 bases from J, with 9 bases in between. Germline loops: CDR1 MNHEY, CDR2 SVGAGI. The CDR3 totals 14 residues. Within 2 weeks before study entry, exposed participants met a COVID-19 case. This clone has a single count. The V call is TRBV6-5, the J call TRBJ1-5; D gene uncertain. This TCR was sampled from a woman in her thirties who had been exposed to COVID-19. Sequencing was done on a sample of PBMCs or T cells enriched from blood (not recorded which). CDR3 sequence reads: CASSTEYSNQPQHF. The CDR3 DNA follows: TGTGCCAGCAGCACCGAGTATAGCAATCAGCCCCAGCATTTT.